A single sample is the source of the 25 T cell receptor beta chains below, sequenced in a study of metastatic and nonmetastatic thyroid tumors. No treatment of any kind had been given to any patient before thyroid surgery. TCRdb re-called the PCR reads with MiXCR. The sample consists of approximately 60,000 clones, just under 30% of them appearing once. The specimen sequenced was blood. These TCRs come from a female donor with papillary thyroid cancer or a benign thyroid nodule (not recorded which). Some clones in this sample may be carry-over from other donors' samples.

Ten or more counts support this clone. The V and J genes are TRBV19 and TRBJ2-5; D gene unclear. The germline gives CDR1 LNHDA, CDR2 SQIVND (reference sequence). The length of the CDR3 is 14 residues. Trimming shortened V by 3 bases and J by 2 bases, and 10 bases separated the two germline ends. CDR3 nucleotides: TGTGCCAGTAGTATTTGGGGATCGCAAGAGACCCAGTACTTC. Translating gives CASSIWGSQETQYF. The full variable domain, completed using reference TRBV19 and TRBJ2-5, is DGGITQSPKYLFRKEGQNVTLSCEQNLNHDAMYWYRQDPGQGLRLIYYSQIVNDFQKGDIAEGYSVSREKKESFPLTVTSAQKNPTAFYLCASSIWGSQETQYFGPGTRLLVL.

V gene TRBV10-3 combines with J gene TRBJ2-5; 12 bases are a match to TRBD2. CDR1 and CDR2 from the germline V gene are ENHRY and SYGVKD. V trimming: 5 bases; J trimming: 2 bases; junction bases outside the gene matches: 3. CDR3 length equals 15 residues. CDR3 coding DNA: TGTGCCATCAGTCGAACTAGCGGGGGGCAAGAGACCCAGTACTTC. It specifies CAISRTSGGQETQYF.

This clone showed up just a few times. The CDR3 DNA follows: TGTGCCAGCTCACCACCAAGTGCGGGAGGGGGCAATGAGCAGTTCTTC. Its translation: CASSPPSAGGGNEQFF. The V gene is TRBV18, the J gene TRBJ2-1, with 9 positions matching TRBD2. V lost 0 bases to trimming and J lost 6 bases; unmatched junction nucleotides: 6. The germline CDR1 and CDR2 sequences are KGHSH and LQKENI. The length of the CDR3 is 16 residues.

A few counts support this clone. V usage is TRBV10-3 and J usage is TRBJ2-2; D gene uncertain. Germline lookup yields CDR1 ENHRY and CDR2 SYGVKD. Trimming removed 2 bases at V and 1 base at J, with 5 bases between. The CDR3 runs 14 residues. This chain's CDR3 is CAISEAVNTGELFF. The CDR3, as DNA: TGTGCCATCAGTGAGGCGGTGAACACCGGGGAGCTGTTTTTT.

As regards this clone: A much larger clone differs from this one at a single base, so this may be a read error. The CDR3 does not end in the conserved phenylalanine or tryptophan, so this is likely a read error. Because the CDR3's place on the DNA is in doubt, the DNA is left out and the CDR3 is given as listed by TCRdb. This sequence joins TRBV7-3 and TRBJ2-2; the table's D gene call, TRBD1, was not cross checked with the DNA. Germline CDR1 SGHTA, CDR2 FQGTGA. The CDR3 sequence runs 10 residues, both termini included. CDR3 sequence: CASRSRQDRG.

This clone turned up a few times. The rearrangement joins TRBV6-6 to TRBJ1-2; D is undetermined. The CDR3 loop spans 14 amino acids. CDR1 and CDR2 (germline): MNHNY, SVGAGI (reference sequence). The ends were cut back, 0 bases at V and 2 bases at J, with 7 bases in the middle. CDR3 in DNA: TGTGCCAGCAGTTACTCCTCAGACAACTATGGCTACACCTTC. Amino acid sequence: CASSYSSDNYGYTF.

This clone turned up a few times. This chain links TRBV12-3 or TRBV12-4 with TRBJ2-5, with D unresolved. Between the trimmed V and J ends, which lost 1 base and 5 bases, there was a span of 5 bases. CDR3 length: 12 residues. The CDR3 here is CASSLVSETQYF. CDR3 sequence (DNA): TGTGCCAGCAGTTTAGTAAGTGAGACCCAGTACTTC.

This clone was seen only a few times. The chain combines TRBV6-2 or TRBV6-3 with TRBJ2-7; TRBD1 matches 10 bases. The CDR3 has 13 amino acids. Unmatched junction bases numbered 2, after V lost 7 bases and J lost 2 bases. CDR1 is MNHEY and CDR2 is SVGEGT in the germline V gene. This CDR3 reads CASTGTGAYEQYF. The DNA for the CDR3 is TGTGCCAGCACCGGGACAGGGGCCTACGAGCAGTACTTC.

The chain has TRBV2 and TRBJ1-2; D call uncertain. Between the trimmed V and J ends, which lost 8 bases and 1 base, there was a span of 17 bases. The CDR3 length is 15 residues. Per germline, CDR1 SNHLY and CDR2 FYNNEI. The DNA of the CDR3 is TGTGCCAGCTCCGTGGGCGTGCGGGGTAACTATGGCTACACCTTC. Protein sequence: CASSVGVRGNYGYTF.

This clone is medium-sized in the sample. This chain uses TRBV2 with TRBJ1-3; TRBD1 aligns across 9 bases. V lost 9 bases and J lost 2; bases outside the gene matches: 5. Germline V gives CDR1 SNHLY, CDR2 FYNNEI. The CDR3 runs to 14 residues. CDR3 region: CASKQGATGNTIYF. The DNA for the CDR3 is TGTGCCAGTAAACAGGGGGCGACTGGAAACACCATATATTTT.

The chain employs TRBV20-1 and TRBJ2-7; 10 nucleotides align to TRBD2. The germline V gene has CDR1 DFQATT and CDR2 SNEGSKA (reference sequence). This CDR3 has 15 amino acids. The ends lost 6 bases at V and 4 bases at J; junction bases unmatched: 12. The CDR3 here is CSAAHSSGSMYEQYF. In nucleotides, the CDR3 is TGCAGTGCGGCACACTCTAGCGGGAGTATGTACGAGCAGTACTTC.

The gene calls are TRBV19 and TRBJ2-3; 9 bases align to TRBD2. This CDR3 contains 11 residues. Germline CDR1 and CDR2: LNHDA and SQIVND (reference sequence). The DNA of the CDR3 is TGTGTCGCGGGAGGGACAGATACGCAGTATTTT. This gives the protein CVAGGTDTQYF.

J is TRBJ2-7 and V is TRBV11-2; D possibly corresponds to TRBD2 (6 bases). V was clipped by 4 bases and J by 7 bases, with 14 bases between them. The V gene's germline CDR1 is SGHAT and CDR2 FQNNGV. The CDR3 consists of 13 residues. In DNA form, the CDR3 reads TGTGCCAGCAGCTGGACAAGGGAGGAGGAGCAGTACTTC. Translated: CASSWTREEEQYF.

The chain recombines TRBV6-5 with TRBJ2-3; D ambiguous. The CDR3 loop spans 14 amino acids. V lost 2 bases to trimming and J lost 6 bases, with 12 bases between them. The germline gives CDR1 MNHEY, CDR2 SVGAGI. CDR3 in DNA: TGTGCCAGCAGTTACAAAGGGTTTCAGGATACGCAGTATTTT. Protein product: CASSYKGFQDTQYF.

This clone showed up just a few times. V gene TRBV19 combines with J gene TRBJ2-5, with D unclear. The V end was cut by 5 bases, the J end by 5 bases, with 12 bases between. The CDR3 runs 13 residues. Germline loops: CDR1 LNHDA, CDR2 SQIVND (reference sequence). CDR3 in DNA: TGTGCCAGTAGTGCGCAAGGGTTGGAGACCCAGTACTTC. Translating gives CASSAQGLETQYF.

The chain links TRBV6-1 to TRBJ1-5; perhaps TRBD1 as D (6 bases). This CDR3 region has 13 residues. In germline, CDR1 is MNHNS, CDR2 SASEGT. The V and J ends lost 6 bases and 5 bases respectively, with 11 bases between them. The CDR3 DNA reads as TGTGCCAGCAGCACAGGGTGGGATCAGCCCCAGCATTTT. This translates into CASSTGWDQPQHF.

This clone was found a few times. The CDR3 DNA follows: TGTGCCACCAGTGACCCACGGGACAAAAGCTCCTACGAGCAGTACTTC. It specifies CATSDPRDKSSYEQYF. The rearrangement uses TRBV24-1 and TRBJ2-7; possible D gene TRBD1, 6 bases. V was shortened by 4 bases and J by 0 bases, with 15 bases between the two germline ends. Looked up from germline, CDR1 is KGHDR and CDR2 is SFDVKD. The CDR3 consists of 16 residues.

CDR3 in amino acids: CASSLDVGVTSTDTQYF. The CDR3 DNA sequence: TGTGCCAGCAGCTTAGACGTGGGGGTGACTAGCACAGATACGCAGTATTTT. This chain links TRBV11-2 with TRBJ2-3, with D perhaps given as TRBD1 or TRBD2 (5 bases each). CDR3 length equals 17 residues. V was shortened by 0 bases and J by 0 bases, with 13 bases between the two germline ends. CDR1 SGHAT and CDR2 FQNNGV come from the germline V gene.

In the case of this clone: A read error may explain this, as a much larger clone is one base away. This chain links TRBV5-6 with TRBJ1-6; no firm D call. In germline, CDR1 is SGHDT, CDR2 YYEEEE. The CDR3 covers 15 residues. As DNA, the CDR3 is TGTGCCAGCAGCTTGATATTGGCGTATAATTCACCCTTCCACTTT. Translated: CASSLILAYNSPFHF.

In this sample, this clone turned up a few times. The V call is TRBV11-2, the J call TRBJ2-1; D is ambiguous. The CDR3 sequence is 12 residues long. Germline V gene data show CDR1 as SGHAT and CDR2 as FQNNGV. Trimming removed 1 base at V and 10 bases at J, with 8 bases between. CDR3: CASSLGPREQFF. The CDR3 nucleotides are TGTGCCAGCAGCTTAGGCCCGAGGGAGCAGTTCTTC.

The J gene is TRBJ2-5, the V gene TRBV7-2; 7 positions match TRBD1. This CDR3 comprises 14 residues. V lost 4 bases and J lost 1; bases outside the gene matches: 3. Germline CDR1 SGHTA, CDR2 FQGNSA. The CDR3 loop reads CASSSDRVQETQYF. The CDR3 DNA follows: TGTGCCAGCAGCTCCGACAGGGTCCAAGAGACCCAGTACTTC.

In DNA, the CDR3 is TGTGCCAGCAGTTACTCGACTTTTTATGGCTACACCTTC. This sequence encodes CASSYSTFYGYTF. V is TRBV6-5 and J is TRBJ1-2, with D unclear. The CDR3 contains 13 residues. Trimming removed 0 bases from V and 5 bases from J, with 7 bases in between. Looked up from germline, CDR1 is MNHEY and CDR2 is SVGAGI.

This clone was counted only a few times. The chain joins TRBV15 to TRBJ2-7, with 13 bases aligning to TRBD2. The CDR3 is 15 residues long. With V trimmed by 4 bases and J by 2 bases, 2 bases remained unmatched. Germline loops: CDR1 LNHNV, CDR2 YYDKDF (reference sequence). The CDR3 reads CATSTGTSGTYEQYF. The DNA for the CDR3 is TGTGCCACCAGCACCGGGACTAGCGGGACCTACGAGCAGTACTTC. Full variable domain (missing parts from reference TRBV15 and TRBJ2-7): DAMVIQNPRYQVTQFGKPVTLSCSQTLNHNVMYWYQQKSSQAPKLLFHYYDKDFNNEADTPDNFQSRRPNTSFCFLDIRSPGLGDTAMYLCATSTGTSGTYEQYFGPGTRLTVT.

This clone has a handful of counts. V and J are TRBV20-1 and TRBJ2-7; D unclear. Trimming pared 2 bases from V and 7 bases from J, leaving 12 bases between. Germline CDR1 and CDR2: DFQATT and SNEGSKA (reference sequence). This CDR3 contains 12 residues. CDR3 loop: CSARRTDAEQYF. In nucleotides, the CDR3 is TGCAGTGCTAGAAGGACCGATGCGGAGCAGTACTTC.

This clone was seen a handful of times. The V and J genes are TRBV6-6 and TRBJ1-1, with unresolved D. The V and J ends lost 2 bases and 0 bases respectively, with 10 bases between them. Germline CDR1 and CDR2: MNHNY and SVGAGI (reference sequence). This CDR3 has 15 amino acids. Here the CDR3 DNA reads TGTGCCAGCAGTTACACGGGGTCCATGAACACTGAAGCTTTCTTT. It is translated as CASSYTGSMNTEAFF.